What follows describes a single T cell receptor (beta chain). After removal of 6 bases from V and 1 base from J, the junction contained 11 bases not matched to a gene. Germline lookup yields CDR1 MNHEY and CDR2 SMNVEV (reference sequence). This CDR3 is built from 16 residues. Clones were sequenced by immunoSEQ multiplex PCR, and TCRdb holds only the in-frame ones, with some missing. Among over 50,000 clones listed, approximately 83% were seen once. This specimen belongs to a study of blood T cell repertoires in COVID-19. Study-wide background: The United States, Italy and Spain were the sources of the acute and convalescent COVID-19 samples. PBMCs, B-cell-depleted T cells, or T cells provided the cDNA or gDNA that made up the material.

The genes are TRBV27 and TRBJ2-7, with 8 bases aligning to TRBD2. The sample taken for sequencing was peripheral blood. The receptor comes from a human donor in a cohort sampled during active COVID-19. This chain's CDR3 is CASREVGTSHSYEQYF. In DNA, the CDR3 is TGTGCCAGCAGGGAGGTCGGGACTAGTCATTCCTACGAGCAGTACTTC.